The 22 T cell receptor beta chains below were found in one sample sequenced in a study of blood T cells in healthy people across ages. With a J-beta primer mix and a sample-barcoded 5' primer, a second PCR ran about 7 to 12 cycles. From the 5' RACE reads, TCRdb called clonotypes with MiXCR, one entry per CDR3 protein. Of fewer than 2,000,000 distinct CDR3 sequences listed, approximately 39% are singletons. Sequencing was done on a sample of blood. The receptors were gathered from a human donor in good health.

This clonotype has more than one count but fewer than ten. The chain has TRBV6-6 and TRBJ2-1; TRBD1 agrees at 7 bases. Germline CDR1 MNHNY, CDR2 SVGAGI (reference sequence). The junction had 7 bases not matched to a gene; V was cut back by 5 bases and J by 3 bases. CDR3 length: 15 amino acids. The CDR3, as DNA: TGTGCCAGCAGTCACCGGGACAGACTCTACAATGAGCAGTTCTTC. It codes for CASSHRDRLYNEQFF.

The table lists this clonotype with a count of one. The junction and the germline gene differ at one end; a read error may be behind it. This chain's CDR3 is CSARDPDQGYEQYF. DNA of the CDR3: TGCAGTGCCAGAGACCCCGACCAGGGCTACGAGCAGTACTTC. The chain is built from TRBV20-1 and TRBJ2-7; TRBD1 might be the D (5 bases). The CDR3 is 14 residues long. Germline values: CDR1 DFQATT, CDR2 SNEGSKA (reference sequence).

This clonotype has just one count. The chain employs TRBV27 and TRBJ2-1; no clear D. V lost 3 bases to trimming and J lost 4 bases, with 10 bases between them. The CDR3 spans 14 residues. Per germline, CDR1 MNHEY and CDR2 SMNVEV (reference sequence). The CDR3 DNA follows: TGTGCCAGCAGTTTGTCCTTATATTACAATGAGCAGTTCTTC. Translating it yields CASSLSLYYNEQFF.

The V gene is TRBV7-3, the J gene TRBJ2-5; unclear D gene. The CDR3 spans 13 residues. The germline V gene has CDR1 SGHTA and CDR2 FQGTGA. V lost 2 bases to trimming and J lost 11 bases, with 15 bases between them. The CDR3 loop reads CASSLLSQDEQYF. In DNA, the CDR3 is TGTGCCAGCAGCTTATTGAGCCAGGATGAGCAGTACTTC.

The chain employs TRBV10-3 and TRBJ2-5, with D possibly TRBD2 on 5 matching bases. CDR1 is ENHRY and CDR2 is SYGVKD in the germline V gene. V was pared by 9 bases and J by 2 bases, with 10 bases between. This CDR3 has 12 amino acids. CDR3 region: CAISGLQETQYF. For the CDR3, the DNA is TGTGCCATTTCGGGGTTACAAGAGACCCAGTACTTC.

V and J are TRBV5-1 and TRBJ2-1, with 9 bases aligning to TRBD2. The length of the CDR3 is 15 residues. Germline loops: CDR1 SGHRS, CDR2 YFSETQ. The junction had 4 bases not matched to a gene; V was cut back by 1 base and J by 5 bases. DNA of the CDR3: TGCGCCAGCAGCTTGTCGGCGGGGGGGCACAATGAGCAGTTCTTC. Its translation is CASSLSAGGHNEQFF.

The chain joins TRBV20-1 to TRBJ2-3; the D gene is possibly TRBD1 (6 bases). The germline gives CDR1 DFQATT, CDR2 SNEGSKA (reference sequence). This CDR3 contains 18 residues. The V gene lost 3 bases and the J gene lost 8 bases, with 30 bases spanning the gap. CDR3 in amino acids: CSASPTSGQLRRSGTQYF. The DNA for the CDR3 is TGCAGTGCTAGCCCGACCTCTGGACAGTTACGGCGAAGTGGTACGCAGTATTTT.

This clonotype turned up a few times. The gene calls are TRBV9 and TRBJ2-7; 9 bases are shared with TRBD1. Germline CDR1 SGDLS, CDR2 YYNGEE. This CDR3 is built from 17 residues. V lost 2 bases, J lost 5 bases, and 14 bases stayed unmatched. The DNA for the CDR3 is TGTGCCAGCAGCGTTGGGGATTCGTTGGGACAGGGTGACGAGCAGTACTTC. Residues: CASSVGDSLGQGDEQYF.

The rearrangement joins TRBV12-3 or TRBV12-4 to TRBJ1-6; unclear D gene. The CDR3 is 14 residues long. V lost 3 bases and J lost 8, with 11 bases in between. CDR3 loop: CASSFAGKDSPLHF. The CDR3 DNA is TGTGCCAGCAGTTTCGCGGGGAAAGATTCACCCCTCCACTTT.

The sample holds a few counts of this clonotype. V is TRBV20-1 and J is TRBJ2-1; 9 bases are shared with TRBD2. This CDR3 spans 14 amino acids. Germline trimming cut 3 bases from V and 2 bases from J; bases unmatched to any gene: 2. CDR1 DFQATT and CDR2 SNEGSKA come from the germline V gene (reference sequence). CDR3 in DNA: TGCAGTGCTAGTGGCGGGGGGGCCTACAATGAGCAGTTCTTC. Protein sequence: CSASGGGAYNEQFF.

In DNA form, the CDR3 reads TGTGCCAGCAGCCAAGATCAGTACGAGACCCAGTACTTC. Translation gives CASSQDQYETQYF. The rearrangement uses TRBV3-1 and TRBJ2-5; no reliable D call. CDR3 length: 13 residues. Germline V lookup: CDR1 LGHDT, CDR2 YNNKEL (reference sequence). V lost 0 bases, J lost 5 bases, and 7 bases lay in between.

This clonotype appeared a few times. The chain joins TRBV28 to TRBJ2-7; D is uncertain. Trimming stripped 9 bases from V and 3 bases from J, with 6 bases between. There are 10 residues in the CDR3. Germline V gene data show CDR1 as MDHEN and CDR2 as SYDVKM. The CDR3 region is CARGNYEQYF. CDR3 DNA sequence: TGTGCCAGAGGAAACTACGAGCAGTACTTC.

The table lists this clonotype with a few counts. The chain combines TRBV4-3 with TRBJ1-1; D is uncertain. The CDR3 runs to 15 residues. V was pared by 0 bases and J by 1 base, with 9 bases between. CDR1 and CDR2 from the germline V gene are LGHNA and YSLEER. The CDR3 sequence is CASSQEGRENTEAFF. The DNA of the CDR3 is TGCGCCAGCAGCCAAGAGGGTCGAGAGAACACTGAAGCTTTCTTT.

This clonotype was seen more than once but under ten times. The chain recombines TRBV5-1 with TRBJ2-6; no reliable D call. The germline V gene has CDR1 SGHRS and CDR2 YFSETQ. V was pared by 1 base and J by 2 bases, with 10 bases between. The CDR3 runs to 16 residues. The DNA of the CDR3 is TGCGCCAGCAGCTTGTTGCCCAGCACTGGGGCCAACGTCCTGACTTTC. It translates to CASSLLPSTGANVLTF. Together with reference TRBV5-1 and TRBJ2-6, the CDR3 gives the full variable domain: KAGVTQTPRYLIKTRGQQVTLSCSPISGHRSVSWYQQTPGQGLQFLFEYFSETQRNKGNFPGRFSGRQFSNSRSEMNVSTLELGDSALYLCASSLLPSTGANVLTFGAGSRLTVL.

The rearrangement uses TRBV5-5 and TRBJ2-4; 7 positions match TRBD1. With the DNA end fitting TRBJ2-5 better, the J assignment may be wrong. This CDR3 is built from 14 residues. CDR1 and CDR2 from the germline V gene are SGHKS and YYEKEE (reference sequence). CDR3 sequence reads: CASSWAGTEETQYF. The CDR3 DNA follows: TGTGCCAGCAGTTGGGCAGGGACAGAAGAGACCCAGTACTTC.

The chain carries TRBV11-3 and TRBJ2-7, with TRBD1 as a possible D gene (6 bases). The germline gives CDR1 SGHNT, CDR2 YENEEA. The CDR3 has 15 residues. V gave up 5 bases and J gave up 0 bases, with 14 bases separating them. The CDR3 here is CASSRTGRFSYEQYF. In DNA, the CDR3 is TGTGCCAGCAGCCGAACAGGGCGGTTCTCCTACGAGCAGTACTTC.

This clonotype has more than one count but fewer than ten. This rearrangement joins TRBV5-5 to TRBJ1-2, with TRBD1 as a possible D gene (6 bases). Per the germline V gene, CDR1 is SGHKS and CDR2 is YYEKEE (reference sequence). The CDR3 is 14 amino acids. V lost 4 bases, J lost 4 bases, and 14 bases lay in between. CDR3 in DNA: TGTGCCAGCAGCCCGTACAGGGACTCCTATGGCTACACCTTC. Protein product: CASSPYRDSYGYTF. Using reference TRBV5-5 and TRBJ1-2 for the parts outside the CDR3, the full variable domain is DAGVTQSPTHLIKTRGQQVTLRCSPISGHKSVSWYQQVLGQGPQFIFQYYEKEERGRGNFPDRFSARQFPNYSSELNVNALLLGDSALYLCASSPYRDSYGYTFGSGTRLTVV.

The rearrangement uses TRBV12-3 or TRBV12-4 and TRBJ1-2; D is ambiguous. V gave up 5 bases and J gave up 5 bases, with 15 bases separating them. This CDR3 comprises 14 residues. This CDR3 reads CASSPTESEYGYTF. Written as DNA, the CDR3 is TGTGCCAGCAGTCCGACGGAGTCAGAGTATGGCTACACCTTC.

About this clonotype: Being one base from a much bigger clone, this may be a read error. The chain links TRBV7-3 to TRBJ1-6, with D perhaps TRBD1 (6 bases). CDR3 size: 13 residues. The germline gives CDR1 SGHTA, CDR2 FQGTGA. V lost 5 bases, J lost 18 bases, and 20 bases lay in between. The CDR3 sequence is CASSLMTGLAPHF. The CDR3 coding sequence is TGTGCCAGCAGCCTAATGACAGGCCTAGCCCCCCACTTT.

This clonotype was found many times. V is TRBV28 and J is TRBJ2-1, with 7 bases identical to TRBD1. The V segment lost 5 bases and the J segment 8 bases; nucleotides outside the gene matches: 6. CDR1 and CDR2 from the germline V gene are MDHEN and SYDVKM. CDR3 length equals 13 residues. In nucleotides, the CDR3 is TGTGCCAGCAGTCCGACAGGGACCCATGAGCAGTTCTTC. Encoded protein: CASSPTGTHEQFF.

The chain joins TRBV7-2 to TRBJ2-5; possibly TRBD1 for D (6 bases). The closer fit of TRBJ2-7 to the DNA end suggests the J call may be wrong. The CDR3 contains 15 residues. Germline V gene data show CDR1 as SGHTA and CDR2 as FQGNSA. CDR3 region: CASRTVWGPRDEQYF. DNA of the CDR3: TGTGCCAGCAGAACCGTGTGGGGGCCTCGGGACGAGCAGTACTTC.

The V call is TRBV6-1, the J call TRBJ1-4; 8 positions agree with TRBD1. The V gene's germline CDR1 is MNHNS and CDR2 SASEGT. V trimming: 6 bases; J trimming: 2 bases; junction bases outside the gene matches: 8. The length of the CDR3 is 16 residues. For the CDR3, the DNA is TGTGCCAGCAGCATATGGGACAGGAGCACTAATGAAAAACTGTTTTTT. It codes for CASSIWDRSTNEKLFF.